The present T cell receptor (beta chain) was sequenced within a study of response to subunit inactivated influenza vaccine (dated by TCRdb to the late 2010s). Regarding the complete study: Deep quantitative profiling of the T cell receptor repertoire was used in the study to follow responses to a trivalent subunit inactivated influenza vaccine. Broader findings and caveats from the paper: According to the authors, only a limited number of new T cells may be recruited by each seasonal influenza vaccination.

To prepare the library, RT-PCR was applied. The reads were generated on an Illumina HiSeq 2500. The public reads were reanalyzed by TCRdb: fastp trimming at Q25, MiXCR alignment, in-frame beta chains only. Rows with one shared CDR3 protein collapse into an entry with the most common genes and DNA. A total of approximately 480,000 distinct CDR3 sequences appear in this sample, roughly 9.7% of them only once. Over 9.5% of the sample is taken by the ten largest. Note on this clonotype: Its antigen target is currently unknown. The record has no base qualities; no much larger clone is one base away.

V sheds 3 bases and J sheds 2 bases, leaving 10 bases between their ends. From its cysteine to its phenylalanine, the CDR3 spans 14 amino acids. CDR3 DNA only is kept here, 42 bases in frame from base 1. The germline V gene (reference sequence) supplies CDR1 WNHNN and CDR2 SYGVQD. The sample's time point label, in plain terms: around 47 days after influenza vaccine administration. The receptor's source is a man aged 45-60 years who received an inactivated influenza vaccine. Donor details come from another sample of the same person, matched by shared clones. The sequenced sample was PBMCs from blood, obtained 45 days after vaccination. Recombination connected TRBV10-1 to TRBJ2-5; a confident D gene designation cannot be given. The base sequence is TGCGCCAGCAGTGACAGGAGCTCTCAAGAGACCCAGTACTTC. It encodes CASSDRSSQETQYF.